This record concerns one T cell receptor beta chain sequence. This CDR3 comprises 16 residues. Germline-derived CDR1 and CDR2 are SQVTM and ANQGSEA. Deletions cut 1 base from V and 0 bases from J, with 15 bases between. This entry belongs to a study of T cell responses to AZD1222 COVID-19 vaccine. Generated by immunoSEQ multiplex PCR, the TCRdb table keeps only in-frame clones and is missing some. Of roughly 120,000 clones listed, approximately 88% are singletons. This sequence was found in an adult in good health. This chain connects TRBV29-1 to TRBJ1-2, with a weak D call TRBD1 (6 bases). The sample consisted of peripheral blood, taken on day 0 of AZD1222 vaccination. CDR3 DNA: TGCAGCGTTGAAGGAGATGACAGGACCTCTAACTATGGCTACACCTTC. This translates into CSVEGDDRTSNYGYTF.